This T cell receptor beta chain was identified during a study of blood T cell repertoires in COVID-19. The assay was immunoSEQ multiplex PCR, and TCRdb's table has in-frame clones only and misses some. The sample has about 58,000 clones, roughly 90% seen once. The sample comprised peripheral blood. The receptor was derived from a woman aged 55-69 years with active COVID-19.

The CDR3 protein is CASSVGAGAGTEAFF. The CDR3 coding sequence is TGTGCCAGCAGCGTAGGGGCAGGAGCGGGGACTGAAGCTTTCTTT. The chain uses TRBV9 and TRBJ1-1, with D unclear. CDR1 and CDR2 (germline): SGDLS, YYNGEE. This CDR3 has 15 amino acids. V dropped 0 bases and J dropped 5 bases, with 14 bases sitting between them.